This is a list of T cell receptor beta chains from one sample in a study of shared clonotypes between healthy human individuals. The data were produced by immunoSEQ multiplex PCR, yet TCRdb's version contains in-frame clones alone and is incomplete. The top ten clones hold under 30% of a sample with some 740,000 clones, 85% to 95% of them seen once. Specimen: naive CD8+ T cells sorted from blood. Every receptor here comes from a man aged 25-40 years in good health. CDR3s include the opening cysteine and the closing phenylalanine or tryptophan. A D gene is named only where the DNA matches it firmly. Size is stated for part of the rows, as once, few or many counts, or as a class when the clone is expanded.

clone_size	v_call	d_call	j_call	cdr3_aa	cdr3_nt
.	TRBV5-4	TRBD2	TRBJ2-7	CASSFGLAGVSEQYF	TGTGCCAGCAGTTTCGGACTAGCGGGAGTGTCCGAGCAGTACTTC
.	TRBV5-1	TRBD2	TRBJ2-7	CASSLVAGGDEQYF	TGCGCCAGCAGCTTGGTAGCGGGAGGGGATGAGCAGTACTTC
.	TRBV7-9	TRBD2	TRBJ2-7	CASSQAGTSGEYEQYF	TGTGCCAGCAGCCAAGCAGGGACTAGCGGAGAATACGAGCAGTACTTC
.	TRBV29-1	.	TRBJ2-3	CSGDLAEDQTDTQYF	TGCAGCGGTGATTTAGCGGAGGACCAGACAGATACGCAGTATTTT
.	TRBV2	.	TRBJ2-1	CASSVDSGINNEQFF	TGTGCCAGCAGTGTGGACAGTGGAATAAACAATGAGCAGTTCTTC
.	TRBV29-1	TRBD2	TRBJ2-2	CSVGAGTSGTNTGELFF	TGCAGCGTTGGCGCGGGGACTAGCGGGACGAACACCGGGGAGCTGTTTTTT
.	TRBV7-9	.	TRBJ2-6	CASSPRSWGANVLTF	TGTGCCAGCAGCCCTCGGTCGTGGGGGGCCAACGTCCTGACTTTC
.	TRBV29-1	.	TRBJ2-4	CSVNHHRF	TGCAGCGTAAACCACCACCGCTTC
.	TRBV7-2	.	TRBJ1-1	CASSHSRFAEAFF	TGTGCCAGCAGCCACTCCAGGTTTGCTGAAGCTTTCTTT
.	TRBV5-6	.	TRBJ1-1	CASSPTGNTEAFF	TGTGCCAGCAGCCCCACGGGGAACACTGAAGCTTTCTTT
.	TRBV5-4	.	TRBJ1-2	CASSLGFRQIGDRYTF	TGTGCCAGCAGCTTGGGTTTCAGGCAAATTGGGGATCGCTACACCTTC
.	TRBV6-1	.	TRBJ2-1	CASTRDMNYNEQFF	TGTGCCAGCACCCGGGACATGAATTACAATGAGCAGTTCTTC
.	TRBV9	TRBD2	TRBJ2-3	CASSAGGLAEITDTQYF	TGTGCCAGCAGCGCGGGAGGACTAGCGGAAATCACAGATACGCAGTATTTT
.	TRBV6-6	TRBD1	TRBJ2-6	CASSYSSDRVF	TGTGCCAGCAGTTACTCCTCTGACAGGGTTTTC
once	TRBV11-2	.	TRBJ1-2	CASSLGLGHNGYTF	TGTGCCAGCAGCTTAGGTCTAGGGCACAATGGCTACACCTTC
.	TRBV5-4	TRBD1	TRBJ1-2	CASSGTGTETYGYTF	TGTGCCAGCAGCGGAACCGGGACAGAAACCTATGGCTACACCTTC
.	TRBV4-1	TRBD2	TRBJ2-1	CASSQGLAGGDEQFF	TGCGCCAGCAGCCAAGGTTTAGCGGGAGGGGATGAGCAGTTCTTC